Each of the 7 T cell receptor beta chains below was sequenced from the same sample in a study of post-analysis software for immune sequencing data. General study points: Five or six TRBV segments were significantly more frequent in patients than in controls. TRBV5-6, TRBV5-1 and TRBV20-1 were among these segments.

Unique molecular identifiers had been added to the TCR beta cDNA libraries. Using its own MiXCR run on the PCR reads, TCRdb lists one record per CDR3 protein. The sample comprises roughly 540,000 distinct CDR3 sequences, roughly 34% of which are singletons, and approximately 6% rests with the top ten. These receptors lack a known antigen. Sequenced input: blood. The receptors shown here come from a girl under 18 with multiple sclerosis.

This clonotype was observed a handful of times. The V and J genes are TRBV24-1 and TRBJ1-2, with D tentatively TRBD1 (6 bases). The CDR3 spans 15 residues. CDR1 and CDR2 (germline): KGHDR, SFDVKD. Trimming removed 4 bases from V and 4 bases from J, with 15 bases in between. CDR3 sequence reads: CATSDHGAGAYGYTF. The DNA for the CDR3 is TGTGCCACCAGTGACCACGGGGCAGGGGCCTATGGCTACACCTTC.

The chain combines TRBV21-1 with TRBJ1-2. TRBV21-1 is a pseudogene locus. CDR3 length: 17 amino acids. CDR3 amino acids: CASSSHGGVLGTHGYTF. CDR3 bases: TGTGCCAGCAGCTCCCATGGAGGGGTCCTTGGAACCCATGGCTACACCTTC.

Only a few counts were recorded for this clonotype. The rearrangement uses TRBV4-1 and TRBJ2-5; 14 bases align to TRBD2. This CDR3 spans 17 amino acids. Germline V CDR1 and CDR2: MGHRA, YSYEKL. With V trimmed by 1 base and J by 0 bases, 1 base remained unmatched. The CDR3 nucleotides are TGCGCCAGCAGCCAAGGACTAGCGGGGGGGTACCAAGAGACCCAGTACTTC. It codes for CASSQGLAGGYQETQYF.

The sample holds a few counts of this clonotype. The chain carries TRBV7-2 and TRBJ2-3, with 8 nucleotides matching TRBD2. CDR3 length equals 18 residues. Germline V gene sequence: CDR1 SGHTA, CDR2 FQGNSA. V shed 5 bases and J 3 bases; nucleotides not matched to a gene: 16. For the CDR3, the DNA is TGTGCCAGCAGCCGCGAGTTAGCGGGGCTCGGGGTGACAGATACGCAGTATTTT. Protein sequence: CASSRELAGLGVTDTQYF.

This clonotype was seen more than once but under ten times. At one end the junction does not follow the germline gene, possibly because of a read error. The V gene is TRBV5-1, the J gene TRBJ2-1, with TRBD1 identical over 8 bases. CDR3 length: 14 residues. CDR1 and CDR2 from the germline V gene are SGHRS and YFSETQ. The CDR3, as DNA: TGTGCCAGCTCACTTGGACAGGGTCCAAATGAGCAGTTCTTC. Encoded protein: CASSLGQGPNEQFF.

This clonotype was counted between two and nine times. V usage is TRBV10-3 and J usage is TRBJ2-5; TRBD2 matches at 11 bases. CDR1 is ENHRY and CDR2 is SYGVKD in the germline V gene. With 0 bases clipped from V and 0 bases from J, the junction kept 3 bases outside the gene matches. CDR3 size: 17 residues. The CDR3 here is CAISESLAGADQETQYF. In nucleotides, the CDR3 is TGTGCCATCAGTGAGTCACTAGCGGGGGCCGACCAAGAGACCCAGTACTTC.

The J gene is TRBJ2-3, the V gene TRBV24-1; tentative D call: TRBD2 (6 bases). V lost 4 bases and J lost 2, with 15 bases in between. Germline CDR1 is KGHDR and CDR2 is SFDVKD. CDR3 length equals 16 residues. The CDR3 protein is CATSEGGWGITDTQYF. The DNA for the CDR3 is TGTGCCACCAGTGAGGGGGGTTGGGGGATCACAGATACGCAGTATTTT.